This record looks at one TCR beta chain sequence and its context. Its target is not known. The data derive from a study of shared clonotypes between healthy human individuals. Original analysis: In the immunoSEQ data, sequences were junction-only and lacked quality scores, so filtering differed. Sequencing was performed with immunoSEQ multiplex PCR; in TCRdb, only in-frame clones are kept and a portion is missing. V and J calls and clone size come straight from that table; D and trimming were deduced from the DNA. The data contain millions of clones, more than 80% of them seen just once; the ten biggest clones take up around 0.14%. Trimming stripped 4 bases from V and 2 bases from J, with 12 bases between. The CDR3 spans 14 residues. Per germline, CDR1 MGHRA and CDR2 YSYEKL. Study results and limitations: Across subsets, estimated richness was generally greater for naive than for memory populations.

The origin of this receptor is a man aged 18 to 29 in good health. Material for sequencing was naive CD4+ T cells sorted from blood. Indicated subset: CD45RA+ positively selected. The V gene is TRBV4-1, the J gene TRBJ2-7; a possible D gene is TRBD1 (5 bases). The CDR3 sequence: CASSPSARAYEQYF. CDR3 coding DNA: TGCGCCAGCAGCCCTTCAGCCAGGGCCTACGAGCAGTACTTC.